The TCR beta chain described here comes from a study of cytomegalovirus exposure and HLA in healthy donors. On this clone: Its antigen is still unknown.

Per the germline V gene, CDR1 is LGHNA and CDR2 is YSLEER. The CDR3 runs to 16 residues. The germline V and J ends were trimmed by 0 bases and 3 bases, with 12 bases remaining between them. Clones were read by immunoSEQ multiplex PCR, and TCRdb kept only the in-frame ones, dropping some. The sample carries some 170,000 clones, more than 75% recorded once. Study-wide results and caveats: For most TCR sequences rarity was the rule, although some public TCRs occurred in many donors.

The receptor was derived from a woman younger than 45 in good health and CMV-seronegative. The sequenced sample consisted of PBMCs. The rearrangement links TRBV4-3 to TRBJ2-1; the D is unclear. The CDR3 DNA sequence: TGCGCCAGCAGCCAAGATCTAATCAGCGTCTACAATGAGCAGTTCTTC. It yields the protein CASSQDLISVYNEQFF.